The T cell receptor beta chain under discussion was sequenced for a study of T cells in Graves' hyperthyroidism and ophthalmopathy. Deletions cut 5 bases from V and 3 bases from J, with 11 bases between. CDR3 length equals 13 residues. In germline, CDR1 is MNHNS, CDR2 SASEGT. Study results and caveats: Ophthalmopathy, which appeared later, was predicted by the model a median about 5.9 months before onset.

This clonotype was detected ten times or more. Its antigen is not known. RNA transcripts yielded amplified TCR beta CDR3 regions. The HTBI primer set served for first-round RT-PCR of the TCR CDR3. TCRdb recomputed calls from the multiplex PCR reads with MiXCR, one row per CDR3 protein. The sample shows fewer than 350,000 distinct CDR3 sequences, around a sixth of them seen only once. The chain is built from TRBV6-1 and TRBJ2-7; D gene ambiguous. The origin of this receptor is a woman between 40 and 55 years old with Graves' ophthalmopathy. The sequenced sample consisted of blood. CDR3 region: CASSIDSGYEQYF. CDR3 sequence (DNA): TGTGCCAGCAGTATAGACTCCGGCTACGAGCAGTACTTC.